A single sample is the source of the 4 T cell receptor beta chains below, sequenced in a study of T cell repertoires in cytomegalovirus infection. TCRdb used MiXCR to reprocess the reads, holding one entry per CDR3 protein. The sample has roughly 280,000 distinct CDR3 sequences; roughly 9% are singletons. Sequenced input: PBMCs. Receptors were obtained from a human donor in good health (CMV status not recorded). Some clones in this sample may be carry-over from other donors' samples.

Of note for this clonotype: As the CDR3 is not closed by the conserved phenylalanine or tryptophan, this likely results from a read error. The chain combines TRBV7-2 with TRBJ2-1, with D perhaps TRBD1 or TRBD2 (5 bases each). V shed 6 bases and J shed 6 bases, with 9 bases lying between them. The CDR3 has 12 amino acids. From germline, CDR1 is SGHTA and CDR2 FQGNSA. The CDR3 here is CASRFGGNEQFL. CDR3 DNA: TGTGCCAGCAGGTTTGGGGGCAATGAGCAGTTCTTG.

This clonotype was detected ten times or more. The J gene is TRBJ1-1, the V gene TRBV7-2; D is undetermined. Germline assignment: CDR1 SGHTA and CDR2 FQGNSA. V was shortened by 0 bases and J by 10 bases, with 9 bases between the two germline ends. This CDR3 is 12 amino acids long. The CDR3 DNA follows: TGTGCCAGCAGCTTAGCGGCTGGCGGAGCTTTCTTT. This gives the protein CASSLAAGGAFF.

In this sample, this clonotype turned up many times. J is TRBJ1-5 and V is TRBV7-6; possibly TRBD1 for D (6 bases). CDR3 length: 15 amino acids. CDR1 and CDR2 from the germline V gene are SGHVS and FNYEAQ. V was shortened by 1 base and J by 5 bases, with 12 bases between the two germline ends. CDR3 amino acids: CASSLDQGSHQPQHF. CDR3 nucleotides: TGTGCCAGCAGCTTAGACCAGGGGTCCCATCAGCCCCAGCATTTT.

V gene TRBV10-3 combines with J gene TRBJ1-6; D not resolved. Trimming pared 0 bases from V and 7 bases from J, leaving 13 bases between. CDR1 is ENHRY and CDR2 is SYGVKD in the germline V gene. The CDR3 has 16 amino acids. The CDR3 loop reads CAISESGRPTNSPLHF. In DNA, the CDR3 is TGTGCCATCAGTGAGTCGGGGAGGCCGACCAATTCACCCCTCCACTTT.